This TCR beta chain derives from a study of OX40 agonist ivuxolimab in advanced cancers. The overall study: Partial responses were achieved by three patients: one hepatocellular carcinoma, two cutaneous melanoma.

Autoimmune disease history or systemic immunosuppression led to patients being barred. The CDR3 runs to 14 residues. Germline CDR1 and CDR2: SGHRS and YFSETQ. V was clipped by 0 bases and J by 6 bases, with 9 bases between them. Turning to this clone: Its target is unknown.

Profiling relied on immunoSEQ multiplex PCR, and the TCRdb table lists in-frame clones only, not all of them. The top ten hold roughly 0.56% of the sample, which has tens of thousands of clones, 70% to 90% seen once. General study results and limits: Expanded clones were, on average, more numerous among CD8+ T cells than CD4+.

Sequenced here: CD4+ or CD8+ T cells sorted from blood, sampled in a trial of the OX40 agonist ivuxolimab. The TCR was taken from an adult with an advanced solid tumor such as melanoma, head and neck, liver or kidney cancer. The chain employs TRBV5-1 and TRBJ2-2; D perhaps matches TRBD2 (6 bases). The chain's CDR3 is CASSLAGSSGELFF. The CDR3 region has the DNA TGCGCCAGCAGCTTGGCCGGGAGCTCCGGGGAGCTGTTTTTT.